One sample yielded the 32 T cell receptor beta chains listed below, sequenced in a study of cytomegalovirus exposure and HLA in healthy donors (dated by TCRdb to the late 2010s). Library prep was done by the immunoSEQ multiplex PCR assay. TCRdb's version of the immuneACCESS table is confined to in-frame rearrangements and falls short of the full clone set. An unresolved V gene accounts for under half of the shortfall where checked; the remainder is of unknown origin. This sample lists 200,000 to 250,000 clones; roughly 83% were detected once. 11% to 15% of the sample comes from the top ten. Sequenced input: PBMCs. The receptors shown here come from a young woman in good health and CMV-seropositive.

The chain carries TRBV6-5 and TRBJ2-3; D may be TRBD2 (6 bases). Between the trimmed V and J ends, which lost 0 bases and 2 bases, there was a span of 6 bases. This CDR3 has 14 residues. CDR1 is MNHEY, CDR2 SVGAGI, per germline. In DNA form, the CDR3 reads TGTGCCAGCAGTTACTCGCGGGACACAGATACGCAGTATTTT. Residues: CASSYSRDTDTQYF.

This rearrangement joins TRBV7-6 to TRBJ1-2; D gene unclear. Per the germline V gene, CDR1 is SGHVS and CDR2 is FNYEAQ. The V end was cut by 1 base, the J end by 8 bases, with 14 bases between. This CDR3 has 14 residues. The CDR3 sequence is CASSLDHGGGGYTF. The DNA for the CDR3 is TGTGCCAGCAGCTTAGACCACGGCGGTGGGGGCTACACCTTC.

CDR3 sequence (DNA): TGCGCCAGCAGCCTTCCGAATTACGAGCAGTACTTC. Its translation is CASSLPNYEQYF. The chain recombines TRBV5-1 with TRBJ2-7; no definite D call. V shed 4 bases and J shed 4 bases, with 9 bases lying between them. The germline V gene encodes CDR1 SGHRS and CDR2 YFSETQ. This CDR3 comprises 12 residues.

The chain combines TRBV7-9 with TRBJ1-2, with 8 bases that match TRBD1. CDR3 length equals 18 residues. CDR1 and CDR2 from the germline V gene are SEHNR and FQNEAQ (reference sequence). J gave up 4 bases and V 8 bases, and 21 bases lay outside the gene matches. CDR3 protein: CASYTTWSAKDRGYGYTF. As DNA, the CDR3 is TGTGCCAGCTACACAACCTGGTCCGCTAAAGACAGGGGCTATGGCTACACCTTC.

This clone was seen a single time. This chain links TRBV27 with TRBJ2-3, with 15 bases that match TRBD2. CDR3 size: 16 residues. Germline CDR1 MNHEY, CDR2 SMNVEV (reference sequence). With V trimmed by 7 bases and J by 2 bases, 4 bases remained unmatched. In DNA form, the CDR3 reads TGTGCCAGCACCGGGACTAGCGGGAGGTACACAGATACGCAGTATTTT. It specifies CASTGTSGRYTDTQYF.

The CDR3 bases are TGTGCCAGCAGCAGGACAGTTGCTAGCACAGATACGCAGTATTTT. Protein: CASSRTVASTDTQYF. The rearrangement joins TRBV6-4 to TRBJ2-3, with D possibly matching TRBD1 (6 bases). The CDR3 extends over 15 amino acids. The germline V gene has CDR1 MRHNA and CDR2 SNTAGT. Trimming pared 6 bases from V and 0 bases from J, leaving 13 bases between.

The chain carries TRBV10-3 and TRBJ2-7; 7 bases are shared with TRBD2. V was pared by 0 bases and J by 1 base, with 3 bases of the junction left unmatched. The CDR3 is 15 residues long. Germline V gene lookup returns CDR1 ENHRY and CDR2 SYGVKD. The CDR3 DNA sequence: TGTGCCATCAGTGAGTCGCTAGCGGATTCCTACGAGCAGTACTTC. Encoded protein: CAISESLADSYEQYF.

The chain is built from TRBV2 and TRBJ2-5; 14 nucleotides match TRBD2. There are 17 residues in the CDR3. Germline V gene lookup returns CDR1 SNHLY and CDR2 FYNNEI. V shed 8 bases and J 5 bases; nucleotides not matched to a gene: 13. CDR3 region: CASDGTSGSGIVETQYF. The CDR3 nucleotides are TGTGCCAGCGACGGGACTAGCGGGAGTGGAATCGTCGAGACCCAGTACTTC. Using reference TRBV2 and TRBJ2-5 for the parts outside the CDR3, the full variable domain is EPEVTQTPSHQVTQMGQEVILRCVPISNHLYFYWYRQILGQKVEFLVSFYNNEISEKSEIFDDQFSVERPDGSNFTLKIRSTKLEDSAMYFCASDGTSGSGIVETQYFGPGTRLLVL.

The chain combines TRBV19 with TRBJ2-1, with D tentatively TRBD1 (6 bases). Deletions cut 6 bases from V and 5 bases from J, with 11 bases between. The CDR3 runs to 13 residues. Per germline, CDR1 LNHDA and CDR2 SQIVND (reference sequence). CDR3 sequence reads: CASRKGQNNEQFF. The CDR3 bases are TGTGCCAGTAGAAAAGGACAGAACAATGAGCAGTTCTTC.

This chain links TRBV28 with TRBJ1-5; TRBD1 matches 9 bases. This CDR3 has 14 amino acids. Germline V gene sequence: CDR1 MDHEN, CDR2 SYDVKM. The junction had 4 bases not matched to a gene; V was cut back by 6 bases and J by 4 bases. Here the CDR3 reads CASSIGQGNQPQHF. The CDR3, as DNA: TGTGCCAGCAGCATAGGACAGGGGAATCAGCCCCAGCATTTT.

The chain employs TRBV4-1 and TRBJ2-3, with D possibly being TRBD2 (5 bases). This CDR3 has 13 residues. The germline V gene encodes CDR1 MGHRA and CDR2 YSYEKL. V was cut by 3 bases and J by 2 bases, with 6 bases left in between. The chain's CDR3 is CASSQDSTDTQYF. DNA of the CDR3: TGCGCCAGCAGCCAGGACTCCACAGATACGCAGTATTTT.

The V gene is TRBV6-5, the J gene TRBJ1-2, with TRBD1 identical over 7 bases. Germline V gene sequence: CDR1 MNHEY, CDR2 SVGAGI. J was trimmed by 5 bases and V by 6 bases; bases with no gene match: 12. The CDR3 extends over 15 amino acids. CDR3 protein: CASSYDTGAWYGYTF. The CDR3 nucleotides read TGTGCCAGCAGCTACGATACAGGGGCCTGGTATGGCTACACCTTC.

The rearrangement uses TRBV28 and TRBJ1-1; D call uncertain. The CDR3 consists of 12 residues. Germline V CDR1 and CDR2: MDHEN, SYDVKM. Trimming cost V 0 bases and J 7 bases, with 6 bases left between them. CDR3 sequence reads: CASSLWGIEAFF. The CDR3 region has the DNA TGTGCCAGCAGTTTATGGGGCATTGAAGCTTTCTTT.

The genes are TRBV6-5 and TRBJ2-3; D call uncertain. The germline V gene has CDR1 MNHEY and CDR2 SVGAGI. The CDR3 runs 14 residues. Between the trimmed V and J ends, which lost 0 bases and 0 bases, there was a span of 4 bases. The CDR3 protein is CASSYSPSTDTQYF. CDR3 nucleotide sequence: TGTGCCAGCAGTTACTCGCCAAGCACAGATACGCAGTATTTT.

The chain uses TRBV9 and TRBJ2-1, with TRBD2 as a possible D gene (6 bases). Deletions cut 0 bases from V and 7 bases from J, with 11 bases between. CDR3 length equals 14 residues. Germline loops: CDR1 SGDLS, CDR2 YYNGEE. CDR3 coding DNA: TGTGCCAGCAGCGTAGGGGGGGAGGAGAATGAGCAGTTCTTC. Translated, it gives CASSVGGEENEQFF.

The V gene is TRBV27, the J gene TRBJ1-1, with D perhaps TRBD1 (6 bases). Germline V gene lookup returns CDR1 MNHEY and CDR2 SMNVEV (reference sequence). Trimming removed 0 bases at V and 5 bases at J, with 10 bases between. This CDR3 region has 14 residues. The CDR3 loop reads CASSLSGGRTEAFF. CDR3 bases: TGTGCCAGCAGTTTATCGGGGGGGCGGACTGAAGCTTTCTTT.

The chain combines TRBV21-1 with TRBJ1-5; the table names TRBD1, a call not compared with the DNA. TRBV21-1 is an annotated pseudogene. This CDR3 spans 14 amino acids. The chain's CDR3 is CASSARTGSQPQHF. As DNA, the CDR3 is TGTGCCAGCAGCGCTCGGACAGGGAGTCAGCCCCAGCATTTT.

J is TRBJ1-4 and V is TRBV5-6; maybe TRBD1 (5 bases). This CDR3 has 13 residues. Germline CDR1 and CDR2: SGHDT and YYEEEE. Trimming took 4 bases from V and 5 from J, leaving 9 bases between them. The CDR3 sequence: CASSRRQNEKLFF. The CDR3, as DNA: TGTGCCAGCAGCCGGCGACAGAATGAAAAACTGTTTTTT.

The gene calls are TRBV6-1 and TRBJ2-7; TRBD1 is a possible D gene (5 bases). The CDR3 runs to 15 residues. Germline V gene lookup returns CDR1 MNHNS and CDR2 SASEGT. Trimming cost V 2 bases and J 5 bases, with 16 bases left between them. CDR3 protein: CASSELGRVINEQYF. The CDR3 DNA is TGTGCCAGCAGTGAATTGGGCAGGGTAATTAACGAGCAGTACTTC.

The chain employs TRBV11-2 and TRBJ2-5; 8 bases match TRBD1. Looked up from germline, CDR1 is SGHAT and CDR2 is FQNNGV. The CDR3 is 14 amino acids. The V segment lost 1 base and the J segment 4 bases; nucleotides outside the gene matches: 2. This chain's CDR3 is CASSLGQGTETQYF. Written as DNA, the CDR3 is TGTGCCAGCAGCTTAGGACAGGGGACAGAGACCCAGTACTTC.

Only one count was recorded for this clone. This chain joins TRBV27 and TRBJ2-1; 10 bases map to TRBD2. The germline gives CDR1 MNHEY, CDR2 SMNVEV (reference sequence). The CDR3 spans 18 residues. Trimming removed 5 bases from V and 3 bases from J; junction bases left unmatched: 13. The CDR3 loop is CASSPSSGRSLYYNEQFF. CDR3 nucleotides: TGTGCCAGCAGTCCTTCTAGCGGGAGAAGTCTGTACTACAATGAGCAGTTCTTC.

The V and J genes are TRBV29-1 and TRBJ2-2; a weak D match, TRBD2 (6 bases). Trimming left V 1 base short and J 4 bases short, with 13 bases between. This CDR3 has 15 amino acids. Per the germline V gene, CDR1 is SQVTM and CDR2 is ANQGSEA. CDR3: CSVEGTPEGTGELFF. The CDR3 nucleotides read TGCAGCGTTGAAGGGACCCCGGAGGGCACCGGGGAGCTGTTTTTT.

The V and J genes are TRBV9 and TRBJ2-5; no clear D gene. From germline, CDR1 is SGDLS and CDR2 YYNGEE. The CDR3 has 11 amino acids. The V and J ends lost 3 bases and 7 bases respectively, with 7 bases between them. In nucleotides, the CDR3 is TGTGCCAGCAGCGACAGTATGACCCAGTACTTC. Translation gives CASSDSMTQYF.

The chain has TRBV4-1 and TRBJ1-1; a possible D gene is TRBD1 (6 bases). CDR1 MGHRA and CDR2 YSYEKL come from the germline V gene. This CDR3 is 19 amino acids long. Trimming took 0 bases from V and 0 from J, leaving 20 bases between them. The CDR3 region has the DNA TGCGCCAGCAGCCAAGATTTAAAGCAGGGGAAATCCATGAACACTGAAGCTTTCTTT. This translates into CASSQDLKQGKSMNTEAFF.

This chain uses TRBV30 with TRBJ1-1; weak D call: TRBD1 (5 bases). Germline lookup yields CDR1 GTSNPN and CDR2 SVGIG (reference sequence). The V end lost 8 bases, the J end lost 0 bases, and 13 bases lay between the germline ends. The CDR3 runs to 13 residues. CDR3 loop: CALSTVMNTEAFF. CDR3 coding DNA: TGTGCCCTCTCGACAGTAATGAACACTGAAGCTTTCTTT.

The chain uses TRBV2 and TRBJ2-1; tentatively, D is TRBD1 or TRBD2 (6 bases each). The germline V gene encodes CDR1 SNHLY and CDR2 FYNNEI. The CDR3 has 17 amino acids. Deletions cut 0 bases from V and 4 bases from J, with 16 bases between. CDR3 residues: CASSEAEGDFIYNEQFF. The CDR3 DNA follows: TGTGCCAGCAGTGAAGCGGAGGGGGACTTCATATACAATGAGCAGTTCTTC.

This sequence joins TRBV27 and TRBJ2-7; D gene uncertain. V lost 1 base to trimming and J lost 5 bases, with 18 bases between them. CDR3 length equals 16 residues. Germline CDR1 reads MNHEY; CDR2 reads SMNVEV (reference sequence). The CDR3 reads CASSLFVQEPLDEQYF. In DNA, the CDR3 is TGTGCCAGCAGTTTATTTGTCCAGGAGCCCTTGGACGAGCAGTACTTC.

The chain employs TRBV29-1 and TRBJ2-1; maybe TRBD1 (5 bases). This CDR3 contains 11 residues. Trimming shortened V by 6 bases and J by 11 bases, and 14 bases separated the two germline ends. Per germline, CDR1 SQVTM and CDR2 ANQGSEA. Here the CDR3 DNA reads TGCAGCGTCCGCACGGACACTCAGCAGTTCTTC. This translates into CSVRTDTQQFF.

This clone has just a few counts. The chain combines TRBV7-9 with TRBJ2-1; 8 bases are a match to TRBD2. The germline CDR1 and CDR2 sequences are SEHNR and FQNEAQ (reference sequence). The CDR3 spans 13 residues. Unmatched junction bases numbered 0, after V lost 3 bases and J lost 5 bases. The CDR3 nucleotides are TGTGCCAGCAGCTTTAGCGGGAACAATGAGCAGTTCTTC. As protein: CASSFSGNNEQFF.

The chain is built from TRBV4-3 and TRBJ2-7; D is uncertain. CDR1 is LGHNA and CDR2 is YSLEER in the germline V gene. The CDR3 is made up of 14 amino acids. Trimming removed 4 bases at V and 0 bases at J, with 10 bases between. The CDR3 region has the DNA TGCGCCAGCAGCCCTGGACCGGACTCCTACGAGCAGTACTTC. Its translation is CASSPGPDSYEQYF.

The rearrangement joins TRBV9 to TRBJ2-2; 8 nucleotides agree with TRBD1. V gave up 2 bases and J gave up 2 bases; unmatched junction bases: 8. Germline loops: CDR1 SGDLS, CDR2 YYNGEE. The CDR3 extends over 17 amino acids. The CDR3 coding sequence is TGTGCCAGCAGCGTTGAGGGGACAGGACCTAACACCGGGGAGCTGTTTTTT. It specifies CASSVEGTGPNTGELFF.

Only one count was recorded for this clone. The chain uses TRBV27 and TRBJ1-1, with no clear D. This CDR3 region has 15 residues. Trimming removed 6 bases at V and 1 base at J, with 15 bases between. Germline V CDR1 and CDR2: MNHEY, SMNVEV (reference sequence). This CDR3 reads CASSNMWEGNTEAFF. CDR3 coding DNA: TGTGCCAGCAGCAACATGTGGGAGGGGAACACTGAAGCTTTCTTT.